This T cell receptor beta chain was retrieved from a study of blood T cell repertoires in COVID-19. Participant ages covered about 18 to 100 years across 25 or so US areas. Participants' own reports of clinical history determined their cohort assignment. The CDR3 is 16 residues long. Germline trimming cut 3 bases from V and 5 bases from J; bases unmatched to any gene: 9. CDR1 is KGHSH and CDR2 is LQKENI in the germline V gene. Using immunoSEQ multiplex PCR, the repertoire was profiled, and TCRdb retains in-frame clones only, with some absent. Of fewer than 250,000 clones in the sample, roughly 86% were seen once.

This clonotype was sampled from a woman aged 25 to 39 with acute COVID-19. The source material was PBMCs or T cells enriched from blood (not recorded which). The chain carries TRBV18 and TRBJ2-1, with 8 bases fitting TRBD1. The CDR3 bases are TGTGCCAGCTCACCCCCTACAGGGGGAGAAAACAATGAGCAGTTCTTC. Residues: CASSPPTGGENNEQFF.